This T cell receptor beta chain was sequenced in a study of human T cells and chemical hapten exposure. Findings of the study overall: The study found that DPC sensitization did not change TCRs above 1 in 1000 frequency.

This clonotype was counted many times. Its specificity is not known. Time point defined: pre-sensitization, week 0. The treatment is: therapeutic diphenylcyclopropenone sensitization with weekly scalp DPC. Trimming took 0 bases from V and 5 from J, leaving 25 bases between them. CDR3 size: 18 residues. The germline CDR1 and CDR2 sequences are GTSNPN and SVGIG (reference sequence). The library put unique molecular identifiers onto individual cDNA molecules. Study processing details: Sample TCR totals centred on a median of approximately 95,000, ranging about 20,000 to 750,000. MiXCR, run by TCRdb on the RACE reads, gives a single entry per CDR3 protein. These V and J calls rely on TCRdb rather than the paper's analysis. Seen here are around 57,000 distinct CDR3 sequences, 10% to 12% observed once, and the top ten hold 3% to 4.5%.

The chain links TRBV30 to TRBJ1-1; tentatively, D is TRBD1 (6 bases). This clonotype was sampled from a woman aged 35 to 49 with alopecia areata. Some clones in this sample may be carry-over from other donors' samples. The input for sequencing was whole blood, taken in connection with sensitization to the hapten diphenylcyclopropenone (DPC). CDR3 amino acids: CAWSVRGLAGHMVTEAFF. The DNA of the CDR3 is TGTGCCTGGAGTGTACGGGGTCTGGCGGGACACATGGTAACTGAAGCTTTCTTT.